Only a few counts were recorded for the clone carrying this T cell receptor (beta chain). Trimming cost V 3 bases and J 3 bases, with 9 bases left between them. The CDR3 totals 13 residues. Germline assignment: CDR1 SGHRS and CDR2 YFSETQ. With MiXCR, TCRdb called clones anew from the PCR reads. The sample holds 55,000 to 75,000 clones, more than 15% seen once. Among the patients, none had received any treatment before thyroid surgery. This sample stems from a study of metastatic and nonmetastatic thyroid tumors. The sample taken for sequencing was blood. The J gene is TRBJ1-2, the V gene TRBV5-1; D call uncertain. The sequence was collected from a female donor with papillary thyroid cancer or a benign thyroid nodule (not recorded which). Some clones in this sample may be carry-over from other donors' samples. The CDR3 DNA follows: TGCGCCAGCAGCTCCCAGGATTACTATGGCTACACCTTC. Protein: CASSSQDYYGYTF.